This T cell receptor beta chain was found in a study of radiotherapy plus CTLA-4 blockade in lung cancer. This clone was recorded once. Method: immunoSEQ multiplex PCR; TCRdb's copy keeps in-frame clones and lacks some. There are roughly 50,000 clones in the sample; more than 65% occur only once, and about 2.9% lies in the top ten. Germline V gene sequence: CDR1 LGHNA, CDR2 YSLEER. The V segment lost 5 bases and the J segment 4 bases; nucleotides outside the gene matches: 5. This CDR3 has 15 residues. Sequenced material: peripheral blood, taken from a patient treated with radiotherapy plus ipilimumab. This chain uses TRBV4-3 with TRBJ2-1, with 10 positions matching TRBD2. The TCR was taken from a human donor with non-small cell lung cancer who had a partial response to radiotherapy plus ipilimumab. The chain's CDR3 is CASSASGGLYNEQFF. Written as DNA, the CDR3 is TGCGCCAGCAGCGCTAGCGGGGGCCTTTACAATGAGCAGTTCTTC.